A single sample is the source of the 25 T cell receptor beta chains below, sequenced in a study of Graves' ophthalmopathy and Graves' hyperthyroidism. TCR beta CDR3 amplification used RNA transcripts. HTBI primers served in a first-round RT-PCR, which a second-round multiplex PCR followed. TCRdb re-derived calls from the multiplex PCR reads in MiXCR, one entry per CDR3 protein. The sample has 300,000 to 400,000 distinct CDR3 sequences, roughly a sixth seen once. Specimen: peripheral blood. These receptors came from an adult man with Graves' ophthalmopathy.

This clonotype was recorded at least ten times. V usage is TRBV5-1 and J usage is TRBJ1-2; the D gene is possibly TRBD1 (5 bases). The CDR3 extends over 13 amino acids. V lost 0 bases to trimming and J lost 8 bases, with 11 bases between them. Germline CDR1 SGHRS, CDR2 YFSETQ. The chain's CDR3 is CASSLERGVGYTF. In nucleotides, the CDR3 is TGCGCCAGCAGCTTGGAAAGGGGAGTCGGCTACACCTTC.

This clonotype was seen repeatedly, ten times or more. The chain has TRBV19 and TRBJ2-6; the match to TRBD1 covers 7 bases. Unmatched junction bases numbered 11, after V lost 0 bases and J lost 0 bases. This CDR3 is 20 amino acids long. Germline V gene lookup returns CDR1 LNHDA and CDR2 SQIVND (reference sequence). This CDR3 reads CASSIERTGRGISGANVLTF. CDR3 in DNA: TGTGCCAGTAGTATAGAACGGACAGGCCGAGGGATCTCTGGGGCCAACGTCCTGACTTTC.

Many counts were recorded for this clonotype. The gene calls are TRBV10-3 and TRBJ2-5, with D unclear. The CDR3 is made up of 12 amino acids. The V gene's germline CDR1 is ENHRY and CDR2 SYGVKD. V dropped 0 bases and J dropped 3 bases, with 2 bases sitting between them. The CDR3 DNA sequence: TGTGCCATCAGTGAGTCGGAAGAGACCCAGTACTTC. Its translation is CAISESEETQYF.

This clonotype was found many times. The chain employs TRBV2 and TRBJ1-1, with 8 bases lining up with TRBD1. This CDR3 is built from 19 residues. CDR1 is SNHLY and CDR2 is FYNNEI in the germline V gene. J gave up 7 bases and V 2 bases, and 21 bases lay outside the gene matches. The CDR3 is CASSERTGRGSWMNVEAFF. In DNA, the CDR3 is TGTGCCAGCAGTGAACGGACAGGGCGGGGGTCCTGGATGAATGTTGAAGCTTTCTTT.

This clonotype was seen ten or more times. V gene TRBV18 combines with J gene TRBJ2-5; no reliable D call. The germline V gene has CDR1 KGHSH and CDR2 LQKENI. V gave up 0 bases and J gave up 5 bases, with 10 bases separating them. The CDR3 is made up of 14 amino acids. CDR3 in DNA: TGTGCCAGCTCACCACCGGGTGGTTTCGAGACCCAGTACTTC. It specifies CASSPPGGFETQYF.

This clonotype appeared many times. The chain combines TRBV4-1 with TRBJ1-1, with TRBD1 as a possible D gene (6 bases). Deletions cut 5 bases from V and 3 bases from J, with 10 bases between. The CDR3 length is 13 residues. Germline lookup yields CDR1 MGHRA and CDR2 YSYEKL. CDR3 sequence reads: CASSTRQDTEAFF. DNA of the CDR3: TGCGCCAGCAGCACGAGACAGGACACTGAAGCTTTCTTT.

This clonotype was counted ten times or more. The chain uses TRBV18 and TRBJ1-6, with TRBD1 matching over 7 bases. CDR3 length: 14 amino acids. V lost 5 bases to trimming and J lost 8 bases; unmatched junction nucleotides: 6. Germline V lookup: CDR1 KGHSH, CDR2 LQKENI. As DNA, the CDR3 is TGTGCCAGCTCAAGACAGGGTCCGGATTCACCCCTCCACTTT. Amino acid sequence: CASSRQGPDSPLHF. Combining the CDR3 with reference TRBV18 and TRBJ1-6 gives the whole variable domain NAGVMQNPRHLVRRRGQEARLRCSPMKGHSHVYWYRQLPEEGLKFMVYLQKENIIDESGMPKERFSAEFPKEGPSILRIQQVVRGDSAAYFCASSRQGPDSPLHFGNGTRLTVT.

This clonotype was recorded many times. The chain recombines TRBV11-2 with TRBJ2-5; TRBD1 might be the D (6 bases). V lost 6 bases to trimming and J lost 3 bases, with 14 bases between them. The CDR3 sequence is 14 residues long. CDR1 SGHAT and CDR2 FQNNGV come from the germline V gene. CDR3 bases: TGTGCCAGCAGTTACGGGACAACCGAAGAGACCCAGTACTTC. Its translation: CASSYGTTEETQYF. Drawing the rest from reference TRBV11-2 and TRBJ2-5, the complete variable domain is EAGVAQSPRYKIIEKRQSVAFWCNPISGHATLYWYQQILGQGPKLLIQFQNNGVVDDSQLPKDRFSAERLKGVDSTLKIQPAKLEDSAVYLCASSYGTTEETQYFGPGTRLLVL.

This clonotype came up many times. The chain joins TRBV6-1 to TRBJ1-2; tentatively, D is TRBD1 (6 bases). Germline CDR1 reads MNHNS; CDR2 reads SASEGT. The ends were cut back, 7 bases at V and 2 bases at J, with 20 bases in the middle. CDR3 length equals 16 residues. The CDR3 region is CASTQIRPTGNYGYTF. In DNA form, the CDR3 reads TGTGCCAGCACCCAGATCCGACCGACAGGCAACTATGGCTACACCTTC.

This clonotype was counted at least ten times. The chain joins TRBV15 to TRBJ2-4; D tentatively reads TRBD1 or TRBD2 (5 bases each). V was cut by 0 bases and J by 1 base, with 16 bases left in between. Germline CDR1 is LNHNV and CDR2 is YYDKDF (reference sequence). The CDR3 contains 18 residues. In nucleotides, the CDR3 is TGTGCCACCAGCAGAGATGGGGGTCTCCAAGCGGCCAAAAACATTCAGTACTTC. Translating it yields CATSRDGGLQAAKNIQYF.

In this sample, this clonotype turned up many times. The chain uses TRBV7-9 and TRBJ2-7; D may be TRBD1 or TRBD2 (5 bases each). Germline V lookup: CDR1 SEHNR, CDR2 FQNEAQ (reference sequence). Trimming removed 2 bases from V and 6 bases from J, with 17 bases in between. The CDR3 runs to 15 residues. CDR3 amino acids: CASSLFGTGAGEQYF. The CDR3 nucleotides read TGTGCCAGCAGCTTATTTGGGACCGGTGCCGGCGAGCAGTACTTC.

Many counts were recorded for this clonotype. V is TRBV28 and J is TRBJ1-6; D not certain. V lost 2 bases to trimming and J lost 7 bases, with 9 bases between them. The CDR3 length is 14 residues. From germline, CDR1 is MDHEN and CDR2 SYDVKM. The CDR3 loop reads CASSLMSANSPLHF. CDR3 DNA: TGTGCCAGCAGTTTAATGTCAGCAAATTCACCCCTCCACTTT. Based on the CDR3 plus reference TRBV28 and TRBJ1-6, the full variable domain is DVKVTQSSRYLVKRTGEKVFLECVQDMDHENMFWYRQDPGLGLRLIYFSYDVKMKEKGDIPEGYSVSREKKERFSLILESASTNQTSMYLCASSLMSANSPLHFGNGTRLTVT.

This clonotype was recorded at least ten times. This rearrangement joins TRBV6-4 to TRBJ1-1; a possible D gene is TRBD1 (6 bases). The V end lost 6 bases, the J end lost 0 bases, and 20 bases lay between the germline ends. CDR3 size: 17 residues. From germline, CDR1 is MRHNA and CDR2 SNTAGT. The CDR3 spells CASRDGTGHSLNTEAFF. Written as DNA, the CDR3 is TGTGCCAGCAGGGACGGGACGGGACACTCTTTGAACACTGAAGCTTTCTTT.

The table lists this clonotype with many counts. The chain is built from TRBV29-1 and TRBJ1-1; D not certain. Germline-derived CDR1 and CDR2 are SQVTM and ANQGSEA. The CDR3 is made up of 13 amino acids. V was cut by 7 bases and J by 1 base, with 13 bases left in between. CDR3 in amino acids: CSAGRTANTEAFF. CDR3 sequence (DNA): TGCAGCGCCGGTAGGACGGCGAACACTGAAGCTTTCTTT.

This clonotype was detected many times. The chain couples TRBV3-1 to TRBJ2-5; D gene unclear. V was pared by 4 bases and J by 4 bases, with 10 bases between. This CDR3 is 13 amino acids long. Germline CDR1 is LGHDT and CDR2 is YNNKEL (reference sequence). Here the CDR3 DNA reads TGTGCCAGCAGCCCTCCGGCGCGAGAGACCCAGTACTTC. Its protein product is CASSPPARETQYF.

This clonotype was found many times. This chain uses TRBV7-9 with TRBJ1-1; 7 bases align to TRBD1. Trimming removed 0 bases from V and 5 bases from J; junction bases left unmatched: 6. Germline CDR1 is SEHNR and CDR2 is FQNEAQ (reference sequence). This CDR3 has 15 residues. In DNA, the CDR3 is TGTGCCAGCAGCTTAGCGGCAGGGGGGGGGACTGAAGCTTTCTTT. Translation: CASSLAAGGGTEAFF.

This clonotype was observed once. The chain employs TRBV27 and TRBJ1-1; D might be TRBD1 (6 bases). CDR1 MNHEY and CDR2 SMNVEV come from the germline V gene (reference sequence). The CDR3 is 17 residues long. V lost 2 bases to trimming and J lost 0 bases, with 16 bases between them. CDR3 nucleotides: TGTGCCAGCAGTTTAACACTGGGGGCCGAAATGAACACTGAAGCTTTCTTT. Residues: CASSLTLGAEMNTEAFF.

In its sample, this clonotype was seen many times. The genes are TRBV6-2 or TRBV6-3 and TRBJ2-7, with 7 bases matching TRBD2. There are 15 residues in the CDR3. The ends lost 5 bases at V and 7 bases at J; junction bases unmatched: 14. The germline CDR1 and CDR2 sequences are MNHEY and SVGEGT. The CDR3 DNA is TGTGCCAGCAGTGCGCCGGGACTAAGTATCTTGGAGCAGTACTTC. Its translation is CASSAPGLSILEQYF.

This clonotype was counted ten times or more. This rearrangement joins TRBV11-2 to TRBJ2-2; D ambiguous. CDR1 and CDR2 from the germline V gene are SGHAT and FQNNGV. The CDR3 covers 15 residues. V lost 5 bases and J lost 0, with 10 bases in between. CDR3 sequence: CASSEHTANTGELFF. CDR3 in DNA: TGTGCCAGCAGCGAACACACCGCGAACACCGGGGAGCTGTTTTTT.

This clonotype was counted many times. The gene calls are TRBV11-2 and TRBJ2-7, with 9 bases aligning to TRBD2. Germline loops: CDR1 SGHAT, CDR2 FQNNGV. The CDR3 runs 18 residues. With V trimmed by 2 bases and J by 0 bases, 11 bases remained unmatched. CDR3: CASSLNGGTSSHSYEQYF. The CDR3 DNA follows: TGTGCCAGCAGCTTAAATGGCGGGACTAGCAGTCACTCCTACGAGCAGTACTTC.

The V gene is TRBV28, the J gene TRBJ1-5; D gene unclear. Trimming took off 6 bases at V and 6 bases at J, with 18 bases between the two ends. CDR1 and CDR2 (germline): MDHEN, SYDVKM. The CDR3 covers 15 residues. For the CDR3, the DNA is TGTGCCAGCAGCCCCAGGTGGTTCCGCGGTCAGCCCCAGCATTTT. It is translated as CASSPRWFRGQPQHF. Supplemented by reference TRBV28 and TRBJ1-5, the full variable domain reads DVKVTQSSRYLVKRTGEKVFLECVQDMDHENMFWYRQDPGLGLRLIYFSYDVKMKEKGDIPEGYSVSREKKERFSLILESASTNQTSMYLCASSPRWFRGQPQHFGDGTRLSIL.

This clonotype was seen ten or more times. The rearrangement joins TRBV10-3 to TRBJ2-7; perhaps TRBD2 as D (6 bases). V was pared by 2 bases and J by 5 bases, with 13 bases between. The germline V gene encodes CDR1 ENHRY and CDR2 SYGVKD. CDR3 length equals 14 residues. CDR3 nucleotide sequence: TGTGCCATCAGTGAGGGTCCGGGAGAAGACGAGCAGTACTTC. Its translation is CAISEGPGEDEQYF.

This clonotype was counted at least ten times. This sequence joins TRBV12-3 or TRBV12-4 and TRBJ2-5, with D possibly matching TRBD1 (6 bases). V was cut by 11 bases and J by 0 bases, with 19 bases left in between. The CDR3 loop spans 15 amino acids. CDR3: CASNAPRTDQETQYF. The CDR3 DNA reads as TGTGCCTCCAACGCTCCTCGGACAGACCAAGAGACCCAGTACTTC.

This clonotype showed up many times. The chain has TRBV11-1 and TRBJ2-7; TRBD1 aligns across 8 bases. Germline lookup yields CDR1 SGHAT and CDR2 FQDESV (reference sequence). The CDR3 sequence is 16 residues long. Trimming took 4 bases from V and 0 from J; bases not matched to a gene: 8. Here the CDR3 DNA reads TGTGCCAGCAGCTCACTGGACAGGGTCGCCTCCTACGAGCAGTACTTC. It is translated as CASSSLDRVASYEQYF. Looking up the rest from reference TRBV11-1 and TRBJ2-7 gives the full variable domain: EAEVAQSPRYKITEKSQAVAFWCDPISGHATLYWYRQILGQGPELLVQFQDESVVDDSQLPKDRFSAERLKGVDSTLKIQPAELGDSAMYLCASSSLDRVASYEQYFGPGTRLTVT.

The gene calls are TRBV6-2 or TRBV6-3 and TRBJ2-5; 11 nucleotides agree with TRBD2. After removal of 6 bases from V and 5 bases from J, the junction contained 17 bases not matched to a gene. CDR3 length equals 18 residues. Germline V gene data show CDR1 as MNHEY and CDR2 as SVGEGT. CDR3 in amino acids: CASSQYVTSGSLAETQYF. The CDR3, as DNA: TGTGCCAGCAGCCAGTACGTAACTAGCGGGAGTCTCGCCGAGACCCAGTACTTC.